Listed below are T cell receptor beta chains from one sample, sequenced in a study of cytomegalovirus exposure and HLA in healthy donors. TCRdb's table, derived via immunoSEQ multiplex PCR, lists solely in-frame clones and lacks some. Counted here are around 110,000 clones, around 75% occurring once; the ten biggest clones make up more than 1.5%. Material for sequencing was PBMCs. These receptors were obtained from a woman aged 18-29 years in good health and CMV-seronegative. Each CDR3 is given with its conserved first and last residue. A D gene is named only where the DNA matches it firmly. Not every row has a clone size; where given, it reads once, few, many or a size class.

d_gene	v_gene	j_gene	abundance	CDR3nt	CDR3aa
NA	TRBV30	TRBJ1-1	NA	TGTGCCTGGAGTGCCAGGGTGGGCACTGAAGCTTTCTTT	CAWSARVGTEAFF
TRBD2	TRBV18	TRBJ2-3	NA	TGTGCCAGCTCACCTCGGACGGGGGGGGCCGCAGATACGCAGTATTTT	CASSPRTGGAADTQYF
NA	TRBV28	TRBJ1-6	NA	TGTGCCAGCAGTTATGGAATTGGACACTCACCCCTCCACTTT	CASSYGIGHSPLHF
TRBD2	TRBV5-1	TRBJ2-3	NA	TGCGCCAGCAGCCCCCAAGCGGGGATCACAGATACGCAGTATTTT	CASSPQAGITDTQYF
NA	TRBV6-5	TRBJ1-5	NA	TGTGCCAGCAGTTACTCCTCGGGTCAGCCCCAGCATTTT	CASSYSSGQPQHF
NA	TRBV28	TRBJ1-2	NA	TGTGCCAGCAGTCCCGGTGGAGGGCCTACTAACTATGGCTACACCTTC	CASSPGGGPTNYGYTF
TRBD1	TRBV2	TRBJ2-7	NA	TGTGCCAGCAGGCGCGGGACAGGAGACACCTACGAGCAGTACTTC	CASRRGTGDTYEQYF
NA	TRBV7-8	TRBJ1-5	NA	TGTGCCAGCAGCCCCCAGGCGTATAGCAATCAGCCCCAGCATTTT	CASSPQAYSNQPQHF
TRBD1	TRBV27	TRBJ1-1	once	TGTGCCAGCAGTTTTGGGACAGGGAGCACTGAAGCTTTCTTT	CASSFGTGSTEAFF
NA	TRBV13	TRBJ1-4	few	TGTGCCAGCAGCTTAGGTCGAAAACTGTTTTTT	CASSLGRKLFF
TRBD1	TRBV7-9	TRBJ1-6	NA	TGTGCCAGCAGCTTATCCCGGACAGGGAACAATTCACCCCTCCACTTT	CASSLSRTGNNSPLHF
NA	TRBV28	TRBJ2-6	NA	TGTGCCAGCAGTTTAATAATGGGAGTAGGTGGGGCCAACGTCCTGACTTTC	CASSLIMGVGGANVLTF
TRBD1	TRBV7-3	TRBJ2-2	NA	TGTGCCAGCAGCTTAGTACCGGGGACAGTGAACACCGGGGAGCTGTTTTTT	CASSLVPGTVNTGELFF
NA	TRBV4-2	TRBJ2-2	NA	TGTGCCAGCAGCCAGCTTTCGGTCGGCACCGGGGAGCTGTTTTTT	CASSQLSVGTGELFF
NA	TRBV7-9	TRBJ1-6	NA	TGTGCCAGCAGTCCAGAAACAGGGTCGGGTTCACCCCTCCACTTT	CASSPETGSGSPLHF
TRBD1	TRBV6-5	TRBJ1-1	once	TGTGCCAGCAGCCGACAGGGACGGAACACTGAAGCTTTCTTT	CASSRQGRNTEAFF
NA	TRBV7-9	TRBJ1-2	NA	TGTGCCAGCAGCCTTCTAAACCATGGCTACACCTTC	CASSLLNHGYTF
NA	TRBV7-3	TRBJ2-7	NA	TGTGCCAGCAGCTTACAACAGGGCTACGAGCAGTACTTC	CASSLQQGYEQYF
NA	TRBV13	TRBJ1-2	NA	TGTGCCAGCGGACAAAGGGGGAAGGATTTGGGCTACACCTTC	CASGQRGKDLGYTF
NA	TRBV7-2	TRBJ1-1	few	TGTGCCAGCAGCTTTACAGGGAGTACTGAAGCTTTCTTT	CASSFTGSTEAFF
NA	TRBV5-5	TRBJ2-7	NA	TGTGCCAGCAGTCGTCAGGGAAGCCCCTACGAGCAGTACTTC	CASSRQGSPYEQYF
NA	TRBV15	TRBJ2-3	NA	TGTGCCACCAGCAGAGATATAAGCACAGATACGCAGTATTTT	CATSRDISTDTQYF
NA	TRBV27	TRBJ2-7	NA	TGTGCCAGCAGTTCCCACCTCGCTGGGCTGAACGAGCAGTACTTC	CASSSHLAGLNEQYF
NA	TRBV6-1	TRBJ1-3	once	TGTGCCAGCAGTGACGGGTTACCGGGACTCTCTGGAAACACCATATATTTT	CASSDGLPGLSGNTIYF
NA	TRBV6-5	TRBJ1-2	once	TGTGCCAGCAGCCCCGGGGGACTTGAGGGCTACACCTTC	CASSPGGLEGYTF
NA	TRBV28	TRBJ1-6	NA	TGTGCCACGGGGAGCGGCGGATATAATTCACCCCTCCACTTT	CATGSGGYNSPLHF
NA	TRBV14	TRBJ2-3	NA	TGTGCCAGCAGCCTTTCGAGAGGCGTCGGCTCAGATACGCAGTATTTT	CASSLSRGVGSDTQYF
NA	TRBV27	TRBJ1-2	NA	TGTGCCAGCCGACCCGGGACACACTATGGCTACACCTTC	CASRPGTHYGYTF
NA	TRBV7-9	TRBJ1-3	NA	TGTGCCAGCAGCTTCACAGACTCTGGAAACACCATATATTTT	CASSFTDSGNTIYF
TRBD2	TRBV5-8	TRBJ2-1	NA	TGTGCCAGCAGCTTGGCCGGGACTACCGCCAATGAGCAGTTCTTC	CASSLAGTTANEQFF
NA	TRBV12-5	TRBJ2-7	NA	TGTGCTAGTGGCCCCAACTTTTACGAGCAGTACTTC	CASGPNFYEQYF
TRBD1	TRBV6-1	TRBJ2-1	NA	TGTGCCAGCAGTGTCCGGGACAGGGGTATCAATGAGCAGTTCTTC	CASSVRDRGINEQFF
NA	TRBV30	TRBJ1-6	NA	TGTGCCTGGAGTACAGGGTTAGATTCACCCCTCCACTTT	CAWSTGLDSPLHF
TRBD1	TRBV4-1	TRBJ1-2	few	TGCGCCAGCAGCCAAGTACAGGGGTCCGGCTATGGCTACACCTTC	CASSQVQGSGYGYTF
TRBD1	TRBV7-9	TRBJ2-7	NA	TGTGCCAGCAGTCGCGGACAGGGCCCTCACTACGAGCAGTACTTC	CASSRGQGPHYEQYF
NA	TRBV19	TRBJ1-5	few	TGTGCCAGTAGTAAGGGGTATCAGCCCCAGCATTTT	CASSKGYQPQHF
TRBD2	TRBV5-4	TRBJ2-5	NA	TGTGCCAGCAGCATGTGGACTAGCGGGTTTGAGACCCAGTACTTC	CASSMWTSGFETQYF
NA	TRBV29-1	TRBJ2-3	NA	TGCAGCGTTGAGTCAAGCACAGATACGCAGTATTTT	CSVESSTDTQYF
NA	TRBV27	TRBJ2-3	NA	TGTGCCAGCAGTTTACAAAGCACAGATACGCAGTATTTT	CASSLQSTDTQYF
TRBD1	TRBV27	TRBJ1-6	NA	TGTGCCAGCAGTTTCCAATTTTTGCCGGGACAGGGGGCAAGGTTGGGATCACCCCTCCACTTT	CASSFQFLPGQGARLGSPLHF
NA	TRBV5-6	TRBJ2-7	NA	TGTGCCAGCAGCTTGGTGGATCGAGAGACTCACGAGCAGTACTTC	CASSLVDRETHEQYF
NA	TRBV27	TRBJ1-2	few	TGTGCCAGCAAAACCCTGGCATCAACTAACTATGGCTACACCTTC	CASKTLASTNYGYTF
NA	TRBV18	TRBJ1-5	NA	TGTGCCAGCTCCCCTGAGCAGGGCCAGCCCCAGCATTTT	CASSPEQGQPQHF
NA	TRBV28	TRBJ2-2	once	TGTGCCAGCAGTTTATCTAACACCGGGGAGCTGTTTTTT	CASSLSNTGELFF
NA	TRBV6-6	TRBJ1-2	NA	TGTGCCAGCAGCGAATCTGGGGGCCATGGCTACACCTTC	CASSESGGHGYTF
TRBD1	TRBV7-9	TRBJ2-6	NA	TGTGCCAGCAGCTCCCCGCCGGGACAGACCTCTGGGGCCAACGTCCTGACTTTC	CASSSPPGQTSGANVLTF
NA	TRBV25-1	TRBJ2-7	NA	TGTGCCAGCAGTGATCCAAAGGGAGGCGAGTACGAGCAGTACTTC	CASSDPKGGEYEQYF
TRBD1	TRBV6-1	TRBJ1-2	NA	TGTGCCAGCACGAAGGGGGCTCCTGGCTACACCTTC	CASTKGAPGYTF
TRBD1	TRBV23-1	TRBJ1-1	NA	TGCGCCAGCAGTCCCCCGGACAGGGGAGCTTCGAACACTGAAGCTTTCTTT	CASSPPDRGASNTEAFF
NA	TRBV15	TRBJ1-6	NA	TGTGCCACCAGCAGAGAGGAGAGCTCCTATAATTCACCCCTCCACTTT	CATSREESSYNSPLHF
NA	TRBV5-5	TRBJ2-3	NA	TGTGCCAGCAGCTTGTCGGCGAGACTTTACACAGATACGCAGTATTTT	CASSLSARLYTDTQYF
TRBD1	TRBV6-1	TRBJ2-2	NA	TGTGCCAGCAGTGCCTTACAGGGGCCGGGCGGGGAGCTGTTTTTT	CASSALQGPGGELFF
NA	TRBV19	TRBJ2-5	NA	TGTGCCAGTAGTATGCGCGGGCGCCGGGAGACCCAGTACTTC	CASSMRGRRETQYF
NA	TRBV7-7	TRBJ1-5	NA	TGTGCTAGCAGCCTTGACAATCAGTCTTGCAATCAGCCCCAGCATTTT	CASSLDNQSCNQPQHF
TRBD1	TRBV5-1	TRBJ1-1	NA	TGCGCCAGCAGCGTGACAGGGGGCACTGAAGCTTTCTTT	CASSVTGGTEAFF
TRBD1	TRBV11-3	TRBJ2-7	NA	TGTGCCAGCAGCTTTTACGTGGACAGGGGCCTACGGGCGACCTACGAGCAGTACTTC	CASSFYVDRGLRATYEQYF
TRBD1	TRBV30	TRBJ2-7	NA	TGTGCCTGGAACCGCCGGGACAGGCCCTACGAGCAGTACTTC	CAWNRRDRPYEQYF
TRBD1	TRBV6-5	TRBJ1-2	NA	TGTGCCAGCAGCCCCGGGACAGAATCTAACTATGGCTACACCTTC	CASSPGTESNYGYTF
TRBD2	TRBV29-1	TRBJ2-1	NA	TGCAGCGTTTCCCAGCGGGGCGGATACAATGAGCAGTTCTTC	CSVSQRGGYNEQFF